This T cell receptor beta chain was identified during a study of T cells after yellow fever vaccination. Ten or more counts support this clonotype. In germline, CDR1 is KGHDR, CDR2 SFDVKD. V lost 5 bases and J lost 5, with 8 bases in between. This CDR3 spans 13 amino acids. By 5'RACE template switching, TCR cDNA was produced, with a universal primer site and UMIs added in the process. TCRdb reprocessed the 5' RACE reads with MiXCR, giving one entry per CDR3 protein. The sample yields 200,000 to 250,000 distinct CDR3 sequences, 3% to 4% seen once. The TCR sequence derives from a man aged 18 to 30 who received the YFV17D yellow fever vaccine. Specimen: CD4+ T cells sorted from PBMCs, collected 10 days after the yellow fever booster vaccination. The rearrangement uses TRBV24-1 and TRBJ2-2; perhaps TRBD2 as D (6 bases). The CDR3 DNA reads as TGTGCCACCAGTGCGGGGGTTACCGGGGAGCTGTTTTTT. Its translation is CATSAGVTGELFF.